The 3 T cell receptor beta chains presented below share a single source sample, sequenced in a study of T-cell reconstitution after alpha-beta-depleted transplantation in children. As it was prepared, the TCRbeta library received unique molecular identifiers. TCRdb independently ran MiXCR on the PCR reads; one entry per CDR3 protein. The repertoire holds fewer than 700,000 distinct CDR3 sequences, roughly 23% seen once, with 11% to 15% in the top ten. The specimen comprised PBMCs, mostly from graft donor cells, sampled 360 days after TCRalphabeta/CD19-depleted stem cell transplant. Receptors originate from a boy less than two years old who had a stem cell transplant for acute myeloid leukemia, so the T cells may come from the graft donor.

The V and J genes are TRBV29-1 and TRBJ1-1; TRBD1 might be the D (5 bases). This CDR3 is built from 10 residues. Trimming left V 6 bases short and J 12 bases short, with 14 bases between. The germline V gene encodes CDR1 SQVTM and CDR2 ANQGSEA. This chain's CDR3 is CSVAREGTFF. CDR3 DNA: TGCAGCGTGGCCAGGGAGGGAACTTTCTTT.

The chain employs TRBV7-2 and TRBJ2-2, with 8 bases lining up with TRBD2. Germline V gene sequence: CDR1 SGHTA, CDR2 FQGNSA. The V and J ends lost 6 bases and 4 bases, in that order; junction bases with no gene match: 10. The CDR3 runs 16 residues. The CDR3 DNA reads TGTGCCAGCAGTGGGACCGGGACTAGACTCACCGGGGAGCTGTTTTTT. It is translated as CASSGTGTRLTGELFF.

This clonotype was detected many times. The genes are TRBV5-6 and TRBJ2-7, with TRBD1 matching 7 bases. The J segment lost 13 bases and the V segment lost 2 bases, leaving 6 bases of the junction unmatched. The CDR3 loop spans 11 amino acids. Germline values: CDR1 SGHDT, CDR2 YYEEEE. Here the CDR3 DNA reads TGTGCCAGCAGCTTTAACAGGGGTCTCTACTTC. Translation gives CASSFNRGLYF.